The sequence of this T cell receptor beta chain was determined in a study of T cell changes during pregnancy in multiple sclerosis. Germline CDR1 MNHEY, CDR2 SMNVEV (reference sequence). V was pared by 2 bases and J by 2 bases, with 9 bases between. This CDR3 comprises 14 residues. Profiling relied on immunoSEQ multiplex PCR, and the TCRdb table lists in-frame clones only, not all of them. The table records 45,000 to 65,000 clones, around nine tenths of them present only once. The chain has TRBV27 and TRBJ2-5, with D unclear. This TCR derives from a female donor with multiple sclerosis, enrolled in a pregnancy study. The sequencing here drew on CD4+ T cells from peripheral blood mononuclear cells, taken in the third trimester of pregnancy. In nucleotides, the CDR3 is TGTGCCAGCAGTTTAACGGGTCGGCAAGAGACCCAGTACTTC. Translated: CASSLTGRQETQYF.